One and the same sample provided the 30 T cell receptor beta chains below, sequenced in a study of T cells in Graves' hyperthyroidism and ophthalmopathy. Regions amplified from RNA transcripts were the TCR beta CDR3 regions. Researchers ran a first-round RT-PCR on the TCR CDR3 using the HTBI primer set. TCRdb processed the multiplex PCR reads anew with MiXCR; each CDR3 protein has one entry. Here the sample spans more than 500,000 distinct CDR3 sequences, roughly 15% being singletons. The sequenced sample was blood. Source of these receptors: a woman aged 25 to 39 with Graves' hyperthyroidism.

In this sample, this clonotype turned up many times. The V gene is TRBV3-1, the J gene TRBJ1-2; D remains unclear. V was cut by 0 bases and J by 2 bases, with 16 bases left in between. Germline CDR1 is LGHDT and CDR2 is YNNKEL (reference sequence). CDR3 length equals 17 residues. The CDR3 spells CASSQDRLLSINYGYTF. The CDR3 DNA follows: TGTGCCAGCAGCCAAGATCGGTTGCTCTCCATCAACTATGGCTACACCTTC.

This sequence joins TRBV19 and TRBJ2-7; no clear D gene. Germline values: CDR1 LNHDA, CDR2 SQIVND (reference sequence). The ends were cut back, 2 bases at V and 0 bases at J, with 8 bases in the middle. The CDR3 extends over 14 amino acids. The CDR3 nucleotides read TGTGCCAGTAGTATAAGGCAGAACTCCTACGAGCAGTACTTC. As protein: CASSIRQNSYEQYF.

The chain employs TRBV4-1 and TRBJ1-6; D unresolved. The CDR3 runs 17 residues. Germline loops: CDR1 MGHRA, CDR2 YSYEKL. V lost 2 bases and J 8 bases, leaving 19 bases between the germline ends. The DNA for the CDR3 is TGCGCCAGCAGCCAAAGAGTAACGGGGAGGGTAGATTCACCCCTCCACTTT. This gives the protein CASSQRVTGRVDSPLHF.

The gene calls are TRBV4-2 and TRBJ1-2; unclear D gene. V was pared by 1 base and J by 0 bases, with 15 bases between. Germline CDR1 LGHNA, CDR2 YNFKEQ. This CDR3 region has 17 residues. DNA for the CDR3: TGTGCCAGCAGCCAAGTAGGCGCCAGCTTAGCTAACTATGGCTACACCTTC. Translating it yields CASSQVGASLANYGYTF.

This clonotype has ten or more counts. The chain employs TRBV3-1 and TRBJ2-4; TRBD2 might be the D (5 bases). Germline loops: CDR1 LGHDT, CDR2 YNNKEL (reference sequence). The CDR3 is 15 amino acids. Trimming shortened V by 4 bases and J by 9 bases, and 19 bases separated the two germline ends. The CDR3 DNA follows: TGTGCCAGCAGCCCCCGATTAGCCGGCGAGGGCATTCAGTACTTC. It translates to CASSPRLAGEGIQYF.

The J gene is TRBJ2-2, the V gene TRBV7-8; D could derive from TRBD1 or TRBD2 (5 bases each). Germline V lookup: CDR1 SGHVS, CDR2 FQNEAQ. The CDR3 is made up of 14 amino acids. V dropped 5 bases and J dropped 3 bases, with 10 bases sitting between them. As DNA, the CDR3 is TGTGCCAGCAGCACGGGACCAGACACCGGGGAGCTGTTTTTT. The encoded protein is CASSTGPDTGELFF.

This clonotype came up a few times. This rearrangement joins TRBV10-2 to TRBJ1-4; D is possibly TRBD1 (5 bases). From germline, CDR1 is WSHSY and CDR2 SAAADI. V was shortened by 4 bases and J by 5 bases, with 11 bases between the two germline ends. This CDR3 is 14 amino acids long. The CDR3 DNA sequence: TGCGCCAGCAGTGTAGGGGCACCAAATGAAAAACTGTTTTTT. Translated: CASSVGAPNEKLFF.

In its sample, this clonotype was seen many times. The chain joins TRBV3-1 to TRBJ2-1, with 12 bases aligning to TRBD2. Per germline, CDR1 LGHDT and CDR2 YNNKEL (reference sequence). Trimming cost V 2 bases and J 2 bases; bases outside gene matches: 1. The CDR3 has 16 residues. CDR3 bases: TGTGCCAGCAGCCAACGGACTAGCGGGACCTACAATGAGCAGTTCTTC. It encodes CASSQRTSGTYNEQFF.

This clonotype came up a few times. The J gene is TRBJ2-7, the V gene TRBV30; 9 bases are shared with TRBD2. CDR3 length equals 14 residues. V trimming: 6 bases; J trimming: 0 bases; junction bases outside the gene matches: 6. Looked up from germline, CDR1 is GTSNPN and CDR2 is SVGIG (reference sequence). This chain's CDR3 is CACARGGRSYEQYF. The CDR3, as DNA: TGTGCCTGCGCGCGGGGGGGGCGCTCCTACGAGCAGTACTTC.

The CDR3 spells CASNNWGSTEAFF. CDR3 in DNA: TGTGCCAGCAACAACTGGGGTAGCACTGAAGCTTTCTTT. The genes are TRBV7-9 and TRBJ1-1, with D uncertain. The CDR3 loop spans 13 amino acids. The V end was cut by 7 bases, the J end by 4 bases, with 13 bases between. CDR1 is SEHNR and CDR2 is FQNEAQ in the germline V gene (reference sequence).

This clonotype was recorded many times. Relative to the germline gene, one junction end is altered; a read error may explain this. The chain carries TRBV7-2 and TRBJ1-3; no clear D gene. The CDR3 sequence is 14 residues long. Germline CDR1 is SGHTA and CDR2 is FQGNSA. CDR3 DNA: TGTGCCAGCAGTTTAGGACCATCTGGAAACACCATATATTTT. Translating gives CASSLGPSGNTIYF.

V and J are TRBV7-8 and TRBJ2-5; 7 nucleotides match TRBD1. Germline-derived CDR1 and CDR2 are SGHVS and FQNEAQ. This CDR3 has 16 residues. Unmatched junction bases numbered 9, after V lost 1 base and J lost 4 bases. CDR3 sequence reads: CASSLGLDRVRETQYF. CDR3 in DNA: TGTGCCAGCAGCTTAGGTCTCGACAGGGTTAGAGAGACCCAGTACTTC.

With respect to this clonotype: A junction boundary mismatches the germline segment, possibly from a read error. V and J are TRBV12-5 and TRBJ1-5; D gene ambiguous. The length of the CDR3 is 13 residues. The germline CDR1 and CDR2 sequences are LGHNT and FRNRAP. DNA of the CDR3: TGTACTAGTGGGATGACTCATAGTCAGCCCCAGCATTTT. This sequence encodes CTSGMTHSQPQHF. Full variable domain (missing parts from reference TRBV12-5 and TRBJ1-5): DARVTQTPRHKVTEMGQEVTMRCQPILGHNTVFWYRQTMMQGLELLAYFRNRAPLDDSGMPKDRFSAEMPDATLATLKIQPSEPRDSAVYFCTSGMTHSQPQHFGDGTRLSIL.

This clonotype occurred many times. The chain employs TRBV5-4 and TRBJ2-3; 8 bases line up with TRBD1. The germline CDR1 and CDR2 sequences are SGHNT and YYREEE (reference sequence). The CDR3 spans 16 residues. V was pared by 2 bases and J by 0 bases, with 5 bases of the junction left unmatched. CDR3 loop: CASSFGGTGSTDTQYF. CDR3 DNA: TGTGCCAGCAGCTTTGGTGGGACAGGTAGCACAGATACGCAGTATTTT. Full variable domain (rest looked up from reference TRBV5-4 and TRBJ2-3): ETGVTQSPTHLIKTRGQQVTLRCSSQSGHNTVSWYQQALGQGPQFIFQYYREEENGRGNFPPRFSGLQFPNYSSELNVNALELDDSALYLCASSFGGTGSTDTQYFGPGTRLTVL.

Only a few counts were recorded for this clonotype. The chain combines TRBV4-3 with TRBJ1-1; 7 nucleotides align to TRBD1. The germline gives CDR1 LGHNA, CDR2 YSLEER. There are 13 residues in the CDR3. J gave up 4 bases and V 6 bases, and 5 bases lay outside the gene matches. The CDR3 sequence: CASSEGQITEAFF. In DNA, the CDR3 is TGCGCCAGCAGTGAGGGACAGATCACTGAAGCTTTCTTT.

V gene TRBV19 combines with J gene TRBJ2-7; 8 bases are a match to TRBD1. The V segment lost 5 bases and the J segment 7 bases; nucleotides outside the gene matches: 13. Germline-derived CDR1 and CDR2 are LNHDA and SQIVND (reference sequence). CDR3 size: 15 residues. The DNA of the CDR3 is TGTGCCAGTAGTGTCGGACAGGGTGTCCTACAGGAGCAGTACTTC. It specifies CASSVGQGVLQEQYF.

This clonotype was seen more than once but under ten times. The chain links TRBV19 to TRBJ2-5, with 7 bases matching TRBD1. The ends lost 5 bases at V and 4 bases at J; junction bases unmatched: 10. The CDR3 is 15 amino acids. The germline CDR1 and CDR2 sequences are LNHDA and SQIVND (reference sequence). This chain's CDR3 is CASSLVVAGGETQYF. In DNA form, the CDR3 reads TGTGCCAGTAGTCTCGTGGTGGCAGGGGGAGAGACCCAGTACTTC.

This clonotype turned up a few times. This chain joins TRBV4-1 and TRBJ2-7, with unresolved D. This CDR3 contains 14 residues. The V gene's germline CDR1 is MGHRA and CDR2 YSYEKL. The germline V and J ends were trimmed by 1 base and 5 bases, with 12 bases remaining between them. CDR3 amino acids: CASSQVQMGNEQYF. The CDR3 bases are TGCGCCAGCAGCCAAGTACAGATGGGCAACGAGCAGTACTTC.

As regards this clonotype: A single base separates this from a much larger clone, so it may be a read error. The rearrangement links TRBV11-3 to TRBJ1-2; D gene unclear. From germline, CDR1 is SGHNT and CDR2 YENEEA. This CDR3 region has 14 residues. The CDR3 protein is CASSFGFTNYGYAF. Written as DNA, the CDR3 is TGTGCCAGCAGCTTTGGATTTACCAACTATGGCTACGCCTTC.

As concerns this clonotype: A much more abundant neighbour one base away suggests this may be a read error. The rearrangement links TRBV2 to TRBJ2-2; TRBD2 might be the D (5 bases). The V gene's germline CDR1 is SNHLY and CDR2 FYNNEI. The CDR3 sequence is 14 residues long. V was clipped by 4 bases and J by 6 bases, with 12 bases between them. In DNA, the CDR3 is TGTGCCAGCAGTGGTAATCGGGGATCCGGGGAGCTGTTTTTT. Translated, it gives CASSGNRGSGELFF. Filled out from reference TRBV2 and TRBJ2-2, the complete variable domain reads EPEVTQTPSHQVTQMGQEVILRCVPISNHLYFYWYRQILGQKVEFLVSFYNNEISEKSEIFDDQFSVERPDGSNFTLKIRSTKLEDSAMYFCASSGNRGSGELFFGEGSRLTVL.

The V call is TRBV7-9, the J call TRBJ2-5; 7 nucleotides agree with TRBD2. Per germline, CDR1 SEHNR and CDR2 FQNEAQ (reference sequence). The CDR3 has 15 residues. V shed 1 base, J shed 0 bases, and the junction held 2 bases outside the gene matches. CDR3 loop: CASSLVSGYQETQYF. In nucleotides, the CDR3 is TGTGCCAGCAGCTTAGTTAGCGGGTACCAAGAGACCCAGTACTTC.

This clonotype was counted at least ten times. This chain uses TRBV3-1 with TRBJ2-7; D is perhaps TRBD1 (5 bases). Germline loops: CDR1 LGHDT, CDR2 YNNKEL (reference sequence). V lost 4 bases and J 2 bases, leaving 12 bases between the germline ends. The CDR3 is 14 residues long. The DNA of the CDR3 is TGTGCCAGCAGCCGTCAGGGAAACCCCTACGAGCAGTACTTC. It yields the protein CASSRQGNPYEQYF.

In its sample, this clonotype was seen many times. This rearrangement joins TRBV30 to TRBJ1-1, with D tentatively TRBD1 (6 bases). This CDR3 is 12 amino acids long. V was cut by 3 bases and J by 1 base, with 6 bases left in between. Per germline, CDR1 GTSNPN and CDR2 SVGIG (reference sequence). The CDR3 DNA reads as TGTGCCTGGAGGGACAGGAACACTGAAGCTTTCTTT. It yields the protein CAWRDRNTEAFF.

The genes are TRBV9 and TRBJ1-6; D is ambiguous. The CDR3 sequence is 14 residues long. Looked up from germline, CDR1 is SGDLS and CDR2 is YYNGEE. V was cut by 4 bases and J by 6 bases, with 11 bases left in between. The CDR3 sequence: CASSQLAGNSPLHF. The CDR3 DNA sequence: TGTGCCAGCAGCCAACTCGCCGGTAATTCACCCCTCCACTTT.

This clonotype was seen ten or more times. This chain links TRBV7-6 with TRBJ2-7; D not resolved. The CDR3 sequence is 14 residues long. Germline V gene lookup returns CDR1 SGHVS and CDR2 FNYEAQ. Trimming removed 1 base at V and 3 bases at J, with 10 bases between. CDR3 protein: CASSLEGGDYEQYF. The CDR3 bases are TGTGCCAGCAGCTTAGAAGGTGGGGACTACGAGCAGTACTTC.

This clonotype was seen repeatedly, ten times or more. The chain joins TRBV20-1 to TRBJ1-4, with D perhaps TRBD1 (6 bases). The germline V gene has CDR1 DFQATT and CDR2 SNEGSKA (reference sequence). Trimming cost V 4 bases and J 6 bases, with 15 bases left between them. CDR3 length equals 14 residues. CDR3 DNA sequence: TGCAGTGCTAAGGACGGGGGGGCGCATGAAAAACTGTTTTTT. Translating it yields CSAKDGGAHEKLFF.

This clonotype has more than one count but fewer than ten. The germline gene is not matched at one end of the junction; a read error may be the cause. V and J are TRBV7-2 and TRBJ2-1; D remains ambiguous. In germline, CDR1 is SGHTA, CDR2 FQGNSA. The CDR3 is 15 amino acids. CDR3 residues: CASSLALVGNNEQSF. DNA for the CDR3: TGTGCCAGCAGCTTAGCGCTAGTCGGAAACAATGAGCAGTCCTTC.

This clonotype was seen at least ten times. J is TRBJ1-1 and V is TRBV5-1; no clear D gene. The germline V and J ends were trimmed by 6 bases and 5 bases, with 17 bases remaining between them. CDR1 and CDR2 from the germline V gene are SGHRS and YFSETQ. The length of the CDR3 is 14 residues. CDR3 coding DNA: TGCGCCAGCACCGCCGATGTGGGCAGGACTGAAGCTTTCTTT. Protein product: CASTADVGRTEAFF.

This clonotype was observed at least ten times. V and J are TRBV7-9 and TRBJ2-2; D remains ambiguous. The V and J ends lost 5 bases and 8 bases respectively, with 12 bases between them. The CDR3 length is 13 residues. The germline gives CDR1 SEHNR, CDR2 FQNEAQ (reference sequence). In DNA form, the CDR3 reads TGTGCCAGCAGCCTGGCCCCTCCGGGGGAGCTGTTTTTT. Encoded protein: CASSLAPPGELFF.

This clonotype was recorded at least ten times. The rearrangement links TRBV28 to TRBJ2-7; D remains ambiguous. V dropped 6 bases and J dropped 2 bases, with 14 bases sitting between them. CDR1 and CDR2 (germline): MDHEN, SYDVKM. The CDR3 totals 14 residues. The DNA for the CDR3 is TGTGCCAGCAGCTCCACGAACGGTCCCTACGAGCAGTACTTC. It codes for CASSSTNGPYEQYF.